The present TCR beta chain was sequenced within a study of blood T cell repertoires in COVID-19 (TCRdb year 2020). For the study in its entirety: The collaborator samples originated in the United States, Italy and Spain and spanned the acute and convalescent phases of COVID-19. The prospective study material was composed of cDNA or gDNA derived from T cells, B-cell-depleted T cells, or PBMCs. Subjects who had been exposed to COVID-19, were actively infected with it, or had recovered from it provided the deeply sampled blood TCRbeta repertoires that made up the dataset. The repertoires were released in a freely available public database intended as a resource for research on the immune response to SARS-CoV-2. Samples were obtained from the ongoing ImmuneRACE study (first 160 participants) and from about 1,300 subjects provided by 6 global collaborators. A de-identified subject ID, COVID-19 status, age in years and sex were almost always included in the sample metadata. HLA class I and class II types, where available, came from metadata supplied by the sample provider rather than from assay-based typing.

V is reduced by 6 bases and J by 8 bases, leaving a spacing of 16 bases between them. The germline V gene specifies SGHTA as CDR1 and FQGTGA as CDR2. The CDR3 runs 13 amino acids, cysteine and phenylalanine included. Just CDR3 DNA is preserved here, 39 bases in frame from base 1. Regarding this clone: Its antigen is still unknown. Nothing much larger sits one base from this clone, and base qualities are not available.

One collaborating source in Seattle enrolled patients during active infection and followed them longitudinally through the course of disease. Whole blood was collected in K2EDTA tubes by collaborating institutions according to the institutions' own protocols. Collaborator samples were shipped for TCRbeta analysis as frozen whole blood, isolated PBMCs, or DNA extracted from either sample type. The immunoSEQ Assay, a bias-controlled multiplex PCR, was used to amplify TCRbeta CDR3 regions from genomic DNA. As for the original processing: The number of nucleated cells in each sample was estimated by amplification of reference gene primers within the assay. Sequence reads were collapsed and filtered to measure the absolute abundance of every unique TCRbeta CDR3 rearrangement. For each sample, productive Simpson clonality was calculated by taking the square root of Simpson's diversity index across productive rearrangements. TCRdb limited this immuneACCESS table to in-frame rearrangements with V and J called. A share of clones is missing; checked studies link under half to unresolved V genes, and the rest is unexplained. V and J calls and clone size follow that table, whereas D and trimming were derived from the DNA. The sample table holds roughly 180,000 clones, of which around 80% were seen once. The leading ten clones occupy about 12% of the sample.

Results and caveats for the whole study, not just this receptor: Clinical and demographic metadata were provided uncurated, with the amount varying by source and participant.

The sequencing sample was made of peripheral blood. This clonotype was sampled from a woman aged 80 or over with COVID-19, enrolled during active disease. The V and J segments used are TRBV7-3 and TRBJ1-2; tentative D gene TRBD1, with 6 bases matching. CDR3 loop: CASSSRLGGGYTF. The nucleotides are TGTGCCAGCAGTTCCCGACTTGGGGGCGGCTACACCTTC.